This T cell receptor beta chain stems from a study of shared clonotypes between healthy human individuals. The CDR3 totals 13 residues. Overall study findings and caveats: Sharing of clonotypes among donors was expected to vary with sequencing depth.

Profiling relied on immunoSEQ multiplex PCR, and the TCRdb table lists in-frame clones only, not all of them. The sample holds fewer than 650,000 clones, 60% to 85% seen once. Worth noting for this clone: What it binds is unknown.

The chain employs TRBV12-1 and TRBJ2-7; whether TRBD2, the table's D call, matches the DNA was not checked. TRBV12-1 is annotated as a pseudogene. The sample taken for sequencing was PBMCs. The origin of this receptor is a woman aged 40 to 50 in good health. Some clones in this sample may be carry-over from other donors' samples. This CDR3 reads CARRTSRSYEQYF. The DNA for the CDR3 is TGTGCCAGAAGAACTAGCAGATCCTACGAGCAGTACTTC.